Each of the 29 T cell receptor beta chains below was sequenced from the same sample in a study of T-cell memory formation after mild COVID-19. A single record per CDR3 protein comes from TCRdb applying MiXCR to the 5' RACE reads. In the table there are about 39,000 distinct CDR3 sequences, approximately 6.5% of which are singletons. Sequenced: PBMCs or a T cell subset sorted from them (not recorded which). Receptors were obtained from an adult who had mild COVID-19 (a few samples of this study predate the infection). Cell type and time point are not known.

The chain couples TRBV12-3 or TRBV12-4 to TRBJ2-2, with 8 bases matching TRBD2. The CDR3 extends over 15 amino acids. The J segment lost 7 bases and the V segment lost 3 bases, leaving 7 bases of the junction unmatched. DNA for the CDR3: TGTGCCAGCAGTTTTTCGGGGGGGGCCGACGGGGAGCTGTTTTTT. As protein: CASSFSGGADGELFF.

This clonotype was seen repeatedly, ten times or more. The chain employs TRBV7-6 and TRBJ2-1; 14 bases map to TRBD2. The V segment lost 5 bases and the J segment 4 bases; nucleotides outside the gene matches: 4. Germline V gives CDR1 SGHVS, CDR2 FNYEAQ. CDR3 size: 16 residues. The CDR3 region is CASSAGTSGGYNEQFF. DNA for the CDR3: TGTGCCAGCAGCGCCGGGACTAGCGGGGGTTACAATGAGCAGTTCTTC.

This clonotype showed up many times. This CDR3 is CATASSTDTQYF. The CDR3, as DNA: TGTGCCACGGCAAGCAGCACAGATACGCAGTATTTT. The V call is TRBV6-5, the J call TRBJ2-3; unclear D gene. The V end lost 10 bases, the J end lost 0 bases, and 8 bases lay between the germline ends. Germline V gives CDR1 MNHEY, CDR2 SVGAGI. This CDR3 spans 12 amino acids.

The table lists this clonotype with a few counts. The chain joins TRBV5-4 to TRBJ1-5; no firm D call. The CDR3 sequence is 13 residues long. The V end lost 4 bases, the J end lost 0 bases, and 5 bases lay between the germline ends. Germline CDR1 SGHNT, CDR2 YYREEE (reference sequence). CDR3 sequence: CASSADSNQPQHF. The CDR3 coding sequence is TGTGCCAGCAGCGCGGATAGCAATCAGCCCCAGCATTTT.

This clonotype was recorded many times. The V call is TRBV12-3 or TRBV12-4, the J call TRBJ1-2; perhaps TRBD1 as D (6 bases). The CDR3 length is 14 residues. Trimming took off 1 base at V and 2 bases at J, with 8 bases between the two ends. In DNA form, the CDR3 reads TGTGCCAGCAGTTTAGGTGACAGGAACTATGGCTACACCTTC. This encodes CASSLGDRNYGYTF.

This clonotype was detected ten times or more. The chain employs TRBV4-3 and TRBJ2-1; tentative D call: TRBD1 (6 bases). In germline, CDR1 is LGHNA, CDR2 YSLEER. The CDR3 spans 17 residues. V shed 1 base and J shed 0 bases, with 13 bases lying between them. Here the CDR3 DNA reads TGCGCCAGCAGCCAAGGAGCAGGGGTTGGCTCCTACAATGAGCAGTTCTTC. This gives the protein CASSQGAGVGSYNEQFF.

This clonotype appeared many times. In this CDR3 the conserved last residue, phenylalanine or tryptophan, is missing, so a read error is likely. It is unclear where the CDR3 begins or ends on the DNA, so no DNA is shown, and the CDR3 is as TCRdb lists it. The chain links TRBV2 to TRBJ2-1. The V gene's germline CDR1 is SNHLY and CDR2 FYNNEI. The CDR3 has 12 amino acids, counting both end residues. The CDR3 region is CASSTLSRTYFI.

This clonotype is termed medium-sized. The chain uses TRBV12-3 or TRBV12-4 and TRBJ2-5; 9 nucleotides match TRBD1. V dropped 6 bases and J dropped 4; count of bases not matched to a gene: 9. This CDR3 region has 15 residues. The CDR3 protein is CASSPGLQGAETQYF. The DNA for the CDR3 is TGTGCCAGCAGCCCCGGGCTACAGGGGGCAGAGACCCAGTACTTC.

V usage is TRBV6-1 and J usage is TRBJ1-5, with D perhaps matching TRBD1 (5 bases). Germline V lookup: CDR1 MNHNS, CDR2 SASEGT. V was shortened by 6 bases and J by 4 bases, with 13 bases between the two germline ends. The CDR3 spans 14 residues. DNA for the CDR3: TGTGCCAGCAGCGAGGGAAGGGGAAATCAGCCCCAGCATTTT. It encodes CASSEGRGNQPQHF.

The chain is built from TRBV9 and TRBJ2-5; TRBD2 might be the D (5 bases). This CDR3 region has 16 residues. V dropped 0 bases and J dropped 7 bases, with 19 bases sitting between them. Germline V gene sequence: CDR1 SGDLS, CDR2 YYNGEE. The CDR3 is CASSVGGGLQAGTQYF. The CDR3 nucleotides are TGTGCCAGCAGCGTAGGCGGCGGGTTACAAGCAGGGACCCAGTACTTC.

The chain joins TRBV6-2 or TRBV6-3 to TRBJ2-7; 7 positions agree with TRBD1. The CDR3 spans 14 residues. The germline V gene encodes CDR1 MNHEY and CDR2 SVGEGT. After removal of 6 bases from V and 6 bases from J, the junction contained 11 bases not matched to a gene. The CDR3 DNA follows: TGTGCCAGCAGCCGCCCCTGGACAGGAACCGAGCAGTACTTC. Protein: CASSRPWTGTEQYF.

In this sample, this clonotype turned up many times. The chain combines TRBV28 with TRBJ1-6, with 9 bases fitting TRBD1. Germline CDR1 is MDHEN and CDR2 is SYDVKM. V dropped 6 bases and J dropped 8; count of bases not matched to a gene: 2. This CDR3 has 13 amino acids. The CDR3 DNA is TGTGCCAGCAGAAGGACAGGGGATTCACCCCTCCACTTT. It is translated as CASRRTGDSPLHF.

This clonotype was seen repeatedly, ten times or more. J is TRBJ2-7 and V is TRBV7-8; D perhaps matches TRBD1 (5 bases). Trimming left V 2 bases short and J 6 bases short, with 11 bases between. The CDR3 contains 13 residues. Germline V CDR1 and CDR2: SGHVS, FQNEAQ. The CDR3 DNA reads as TGTGCCAGCAGCTTACCCAGGGTGGGCGAGCAGTACTTC. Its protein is CASSLPRVGEQYF.

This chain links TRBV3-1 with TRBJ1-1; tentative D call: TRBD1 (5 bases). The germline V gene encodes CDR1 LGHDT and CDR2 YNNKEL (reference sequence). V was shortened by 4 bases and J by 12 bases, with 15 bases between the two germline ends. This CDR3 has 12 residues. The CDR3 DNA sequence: TGTGCCAGCAGCCTGGGGGGGAGTTCGTCTTTCTTT. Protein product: CASSLGGSSSFF. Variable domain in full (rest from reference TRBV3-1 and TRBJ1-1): DTAVSQTPKYLVTQMGNDKSIKCEQNLGHDTMYWYKQDSKKFLKIMFSYNNKELIINETVPNRFSPKSPDKAHLNLHINSLELGDSAVYFCASSLGGSSSFFGQGTRLTVV.

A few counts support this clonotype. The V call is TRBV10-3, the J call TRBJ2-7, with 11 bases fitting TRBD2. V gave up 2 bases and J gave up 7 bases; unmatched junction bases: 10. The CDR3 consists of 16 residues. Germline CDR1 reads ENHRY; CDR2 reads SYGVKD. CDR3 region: CAISEQGTSGPGEQYF. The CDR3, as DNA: TGTGCCATCAGTGAGCAGGGGACTAGCGGCCCAGGGGAGCAGTACTTC.

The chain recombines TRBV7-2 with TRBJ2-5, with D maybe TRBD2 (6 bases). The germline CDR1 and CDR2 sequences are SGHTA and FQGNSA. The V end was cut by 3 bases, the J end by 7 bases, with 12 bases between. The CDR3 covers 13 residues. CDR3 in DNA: TGTGCCAGCAGCTTTGGGCCCGGGGGGACCCAGTACTTC. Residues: CASSFGPGGTQYF.

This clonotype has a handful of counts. Here the CDR3 reads CASSLARGTQYF. In DNA form, the CDR3 reads TGTGCCAGCAGTTTAGCGCGGGGGACCCAGTACTTC. The V call is TRBV12-3 or TRBV12-4, the J call TRBJ2-5; a weak D match, TRBD2 (6 bases). This CDR3 contains 12 residues. Trimming removed 0 bases at V and 7 bases at J, with 6 bases between.

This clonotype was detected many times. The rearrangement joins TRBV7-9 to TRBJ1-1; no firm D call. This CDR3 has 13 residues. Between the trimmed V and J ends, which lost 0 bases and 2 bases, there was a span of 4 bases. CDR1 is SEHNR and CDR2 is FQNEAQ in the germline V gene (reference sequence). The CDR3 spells CASSLARNTEAFF. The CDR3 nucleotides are TGTGCCAGCAGCTTAGCCAGAAACACTGAAGCTTTCTTT.

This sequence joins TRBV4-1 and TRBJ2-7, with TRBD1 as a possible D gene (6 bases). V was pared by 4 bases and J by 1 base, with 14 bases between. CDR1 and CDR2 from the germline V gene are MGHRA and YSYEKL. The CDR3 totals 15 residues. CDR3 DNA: TGCGCCAGCAGCCTGGGGGCCACGAAGTCCTACGAGCAGTACTTC. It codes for CASSLGATKSYEQYF.

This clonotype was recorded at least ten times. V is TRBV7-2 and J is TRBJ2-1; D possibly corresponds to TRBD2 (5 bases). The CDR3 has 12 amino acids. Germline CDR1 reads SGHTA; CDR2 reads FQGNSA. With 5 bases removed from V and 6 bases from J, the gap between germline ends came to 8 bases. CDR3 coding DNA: TGTGCCAGCAGCGCAGGACTCAATGAGCAGTTCTTC. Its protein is CASSAGLNEQFF.

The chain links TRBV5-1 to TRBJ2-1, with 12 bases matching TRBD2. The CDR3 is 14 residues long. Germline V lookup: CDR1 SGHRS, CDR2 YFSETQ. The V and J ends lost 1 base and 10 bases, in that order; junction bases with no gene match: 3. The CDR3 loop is CASSLWLAGGEQFF. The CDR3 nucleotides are TGCGCCAGCAGCTTGTGGCTAGCGGGAGGGGAGCAGTTCTTC.

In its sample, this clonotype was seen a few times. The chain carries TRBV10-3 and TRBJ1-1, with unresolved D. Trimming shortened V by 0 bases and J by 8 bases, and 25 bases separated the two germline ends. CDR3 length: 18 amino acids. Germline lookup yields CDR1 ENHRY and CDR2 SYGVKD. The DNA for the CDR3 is TGTGCCATCAGTGAGTCGGGGTCCACGAGTAGGCGACTGATGGAAGCTTTCTTT. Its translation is CAISESGSTSRRLMEAFF.

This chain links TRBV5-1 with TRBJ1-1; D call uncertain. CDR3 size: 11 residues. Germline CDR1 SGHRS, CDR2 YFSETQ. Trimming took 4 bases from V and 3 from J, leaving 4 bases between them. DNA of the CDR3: TGCGCCAGCAGCCGGGACACTGAAGCTTTCTTT. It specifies CASSRDTEAFF. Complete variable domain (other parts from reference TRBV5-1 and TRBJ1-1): KAGVTQTPRYLIKTRGQQVTLSCSPISGHRSVSWYQQTPGQGLQFLFEYFSETQRNKGNFPGRFSGRQFSNSRSEMNVSTLELGDSALYLCASSRDTEAFFGQGTRLTVV.

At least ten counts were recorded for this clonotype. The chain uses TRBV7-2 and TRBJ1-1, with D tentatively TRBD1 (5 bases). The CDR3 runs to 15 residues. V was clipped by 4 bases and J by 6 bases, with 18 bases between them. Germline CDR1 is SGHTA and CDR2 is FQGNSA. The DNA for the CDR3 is TGTGCCAGCAGCTACCCCTGGGGGACGGGCGCTGAAGCTTTCTTT. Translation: CASSYPWGTGAEAFF. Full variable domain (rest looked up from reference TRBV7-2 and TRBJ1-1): GAGVSQSPSNKVTEKGKDVELRCDPISGHTALYWYRQSLGQGLEFLIYFQGNSAPDKSGLPSDRFSAERTGGSVSTLTIQRTQQEDSAVYLCASSYPWGTGAEAFFGQGTRLTVV.

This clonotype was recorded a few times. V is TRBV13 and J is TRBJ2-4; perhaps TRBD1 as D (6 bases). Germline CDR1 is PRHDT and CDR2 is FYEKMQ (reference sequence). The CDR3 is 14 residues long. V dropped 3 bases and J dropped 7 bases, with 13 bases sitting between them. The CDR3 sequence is CASSFGQLENIQYF. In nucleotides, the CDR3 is TGTGCCAGCAGCTTCGGACAGTTGGAGAACATTCAGTACTTC.

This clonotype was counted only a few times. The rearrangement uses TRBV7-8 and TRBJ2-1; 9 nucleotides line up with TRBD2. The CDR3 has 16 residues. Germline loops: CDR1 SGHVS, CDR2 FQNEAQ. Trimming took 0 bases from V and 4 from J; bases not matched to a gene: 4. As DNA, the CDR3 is TGTGCCAGCAGCTTAGCGCGACTAGCGGCTTACAATGAGCAGTTCTTC. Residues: CASSLARLAAYNEQFF.

CDR3 nucleotide sequence: TGTGCCAGCAGCTTAACAATTCTAGAGTACGAGCAGTACTTC. This gives the protein CASSLTILEYEQYF. This sequence joins TRBV11-2 and TRBJ2-7; D unresolved. CDR1 and CDR2 from the germline V gene are SGHAT and FQNNGV. The CDR3 consists of 14 residues. V gave up 2 bases and J gave up 4 bases, with 12 bases separating them. The whole variable domain, filled in from reference TRBV11-2 and TRBJ2-7, reads EAGVAQSPRYKIIEKRQSVAFWCNPISGHATLYWYQQILGQGPKLLIQFQNNGVVDDSQLPKDRFSAERLKGVDSTLKIQPAKLEDSAVYLCASSLTILEYEQYFGPGTRLTVT.

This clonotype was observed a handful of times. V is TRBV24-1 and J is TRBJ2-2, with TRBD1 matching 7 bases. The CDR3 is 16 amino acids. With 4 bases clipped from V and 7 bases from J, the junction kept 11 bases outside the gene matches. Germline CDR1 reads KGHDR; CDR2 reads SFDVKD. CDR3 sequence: CATSEQTGSPRGELFF. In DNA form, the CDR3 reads TGTGCCACCAGTGAGCAGACAGGGTCGCCCCGCGGGGAGCTGTTTTTT.

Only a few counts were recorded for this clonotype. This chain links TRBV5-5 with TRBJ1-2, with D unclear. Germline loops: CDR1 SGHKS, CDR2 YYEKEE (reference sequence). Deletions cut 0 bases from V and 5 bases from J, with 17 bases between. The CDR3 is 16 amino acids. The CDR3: CASSLGGLRTFYGYTF. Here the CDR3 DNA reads TGTGCCAGCAGCTTGGGTGGGCTAAGAACCTTTTATGGCTACACCTTC.